This T cell receptor (beta chain) was obtained from a study of PD-L1 blockade in urothelial cancer (dated by TCRdb to 2016 to 2017). About the study as a whole: All patients started therapy around 2014 and received atezolizumab 1,200 mg intravenously every 3 weeks. An ECOG performance status of 0 or 1 was recorded for the patients, and 0 to 3 prior chemotherapy regimens had been received by the patients. Pretreatment tumor samples, along with matched peripheral blood collected serially before and after atezolizumab treatment, underwent TCR sequencing. Durable clinical benefit was defined as a progression-free survival longer than 6 months, and TCR features were additionally tested against progression-free survival and overall survival. Blood samples gave median yields of around 150,000 T cells and over 80,000 unique TCRs, along with a median clonality of around 0.075. Blood samples were analyzed at two time points: 3 weeks after treatment start (second dose) and 6 weeks after treatment start. The study, an exploratory multi-omic analysis, examined somatic, immune and clinical correlates of response to PD-L1 blockade with atezolizumab in urothelial cancer. About 90% of the roughly 29 patients were identified as males with urothelial cancer of bladder origin, and a prior smoking history was reported by 18 of 29 patients. Durable clinical benefit was achieved by nine patients but not by the remaining 20. Some 29 patients had pretreatment blood TCR-seq, around 24 had at least one posttreatment blood collection, and around 24 had tumor TCR-seq. In the same patients, pretreatment tumors underwent whole exome sequencing and RNA sequencing in addition to TCR sequencing.

General findings and caveats noted by the study authors: Because of the small sample size (n of about 29) and the many exploratory analyses performed, the results are intended to be regarded as hypothesis-generating. Patients with durable benefit showed greater expansion of tumor-associated TCR clones in peripheral blood 3 weeks after starting treatment (n ≈ 21, p = 0.022). A pretreatment peripheral blood TCR clonality below the median was linked to improved progression-free and overall survival.

To estimate absolute template abundance from read counts, synthetic TCR analog templates were spiked into each PCR. TCRbeta CDR3 regions were amplified from genomic DNA with bias-controlled V and J gene primers using the immunoSEQ assay. Sequencing of rearranged TCRbeta segments was done at approximately 20X coverage. As for the authors' bioinformatics: Sequencing errors were corrected by clustering and CDR3s were annotated against IMGT to assign V, D and J genes. Downstream analyses used only productive TCRbeta rearrangements, leaving out any out-of-frame or stop-codon sequences. To compute clonality, Shannon entropy was normalized by the log of the number of unique productive sequences and then subtracted from one. Clones differing between time points or between blood and tumor were identified by Fisher's exact test with Benjamini-Hochberg correction at adjusted p below 0.01. The clones in this table, taken by TCRdb from immuneACCESS, are in-frame only. Not every clone is retained; where verified, under half of the shortfall comes from an unresolved V gene, and the cause of the rest is unknown. V, J and clone size were drawn from that table, and D and trimming were deduced from the DNA. The sample records roughly 45,000 clones, 70% to 90% of which are singletons. The leading ten clones occupy approximately 8.8% of the sample.

Read against the paper, the sample's time point label means: peripheral blood 6 weeks after treatment start. A cohort of some 29 patients with locally advanced or metastatic urothelial carcinoma, treated at Memorial Sloan Kettering on a trial protocol, was included. Peripheral blood mononuclear cells were collected pretreatment and during treatment, at between 1 and 8 total time points per patient. The Qiagen DNeasy Blood extraction kit was used to purify genomic DNA from total PBMCs and from tumor samples. Collected pretreatment and during treatment, PBMCs were isolated and stored as previously described. Trimming leaves V shorter by 1 base and J shorter by 5 bases, with the junction holding 7 bases beyond the gene matches. The CDR3 measures 16 amino acids from cysteine to phenylalanine. The read is trimmed to its CDR3 DNA, 48 bases read in frame from base 1. CDR1 is given as KGHSH and CDR2 as LQKENI, both from the germline V gene.

A note on this clone: What this receptor recognizes is not known. Base-call qualities are not available, and no considerably larger clone is one nucleotide away.

The chain is assembled from TRBV18 and TRBJ1-4, and 7 junction bases match TRBD1. This sequence originates from a man aged 70-80 years with urothelial cancer. This sample comprised PBMCs, obtained around atezolizumab (anti-PD-L1) treatment. The nucleotide sequence is TGTGCCAGCTCACCACGACAACAGGGGAGGAATGAAAAACTGTTTTTT. Translated, this is CASSPRQQGRNEKLFF.